Presented here are 22 T cell receptor beta chains from one specimen sequenced in a study of blood T cell repertoires in COVID-19. Assay used: immunoSEQ multiplex PCR; TCRdb lists only in-frame clones, some missing. The sample consists of over 70,000 clones, approximately 76% of them appearing once. The sample consisted of peripheral blood. These receptors all come from a man in his sixties or seventies with active or convalescent COVID-19.

The V call is TRBV10-3, the J call TRBJ2-7; D not certain. CDR3 length: 15 residues. The germline V and J ends were trimmed by 3 bases and 1 base, with 13 bases remaining between them. Germline V lookup: CDR1 ENHRY, CDR2 SYGVKD. CDR3 sequence reads: CAISDPVITSYEQYF. The CDR3 DNA is TGTGCCATCAGTGACCCAGTAATTACGTCCTACGAGCAGTACTTC.

This clone was counted only a few times. The V and J genes are TRBV19 and TRBJ1-4; the D gene is possibly TRBD1 (6 bases). Germline-derived CDR1 and CDR2 are LNHDA and SQIVND (reference sequence). Trimming took 8 bases from V and 6 from J, leaving 19 bases between them. This CDR3 is built from 15 residues. In nucleotides, the CDR3 is TGTGCCAGTCTCCCCAGGGGCGGGGGGGATGAAAAACTGTTTTTT. It encodes CASLPRGGGDEKLFF.

The chain joins TRBV11-2 to TRBJ2-7, with D possibly being TRBD1 (6 bases). CDR3 size: 15 residues. Germline V gene sequence: CDR1 SGHAT, CDR2 FQNNGV. Between the trimmed V and J ends, which lost 2 bases and 2 bases, there was a span of 13 bases. For the CDR3, the DNA is TGTGCCAGCAGCTTAATTGGGACACCGCCCTACGAGCAGTACTTC. Translation: CASSLIGTPPYEQYF.

The chain recombines TRBV30 with TRBJ2-1, with D unclear. CDR1 and CDR2 from the germline V gene are GTSNPN and SVGIG (reference sequence). The CDR3 has 12 residues. V lost 4 bases to trimming and J lost 6 bases, with 10 bases between them. The CDR3 reads CAWTRRGNEQFF. The CDR3 DNA sequence: TGTGCCTGGACTAGACGCGGCAATGAGCAGTTCTTC.

J is TRBJ1-2 and V is TRBV4-2; maybe TRBD1 (5 bases). The CDR3 extends over 14 amino acids. Trimming took off 4 bases at V and 5 bases at J, with 14 bases between the two ends. In germline, CDR1 is LGHNA, CDR2 YNFKEQ. The CDR3 loop is CASSRGAPTYGYTF. The DNA for the CDR3 is TGTGCCAGCAGCCGCGGGGCTCCTACGTATGGCTACACCTTC.

This clone was seen more than once but under ten times. The rearrangement links TRBV30 to TRBJ2-3, with 7 bases fitting TRBD2. The CDR3 loop spans 17 amino acids. V lost 2 bases to trimming and J lost 4 bases; unmatched junction nucleotides: 15. Germline lookup yields CDR1 GTSNPN and CDR2 SVGIG (reference sequence). The CDR3 reads CAWSNSIVRGRADTQYF. Here the CDR3 DNA reads TGTGCCTGGAGTAACTCTATAGTGCGGGGGAGGGCAGATACGCAGTATTTT.

The rearrangement joins TRBV5-1 to TRBJ1-2; unclear D gene. This CDR3 region has 15 residues. Between the trimmed V and J ends, which lost 1 base and 8 bases, there was a span of 18 bases. CDR1 and CDR2 (germline): SGHRS, YFSETQ. CDR3: CASSLIPGRAEGYTF. CDR3 coding DNA: TGCGCCAGCAGCTTGATCCCCGGGAGGGCTGAAGGCTACACCTTC. Looking up the rest from reference TRBV5-1 and TRBJ1-2 gives the full variable domain: KAGVTQTPRYLIKTRGQQVTLSCSPISGHRSVSWYQQTPGQGLQFLFEYFSETQRNKGNFPGRFSGRQFSNSRSEMNVSTLELGDSALYLCASSLIPGRAEGYTFGSGTRLTVV.

This chain uses TRBV4-2 with TRBJ2-1; 10 bases agree with TRBD2. This CDR3 has 15 amino acids. Germline values: CDR1 LGHNA, CDR2 YNFKEQ. The V segment lost 4 bases and the J segment 8 bases; nucleotides outside the gene matches: 8. CDR3 amino acids: CASSLASGGGDEQFF. In DNA form, the CDR3 reads TGTGCCAGCAGCCTCGCTAGCGGGGGAGGGGATGAGCAGTTCTTC.

The J gene is TRBJ2-3, the V gene TRBV6-5, with 10 bases lining up with TRBD2. The V segment lost 5 bases and the J segment 5 bases; nucleotides outside the gene matches: 7. CDR3 length equals 15 residues. Per the germline V gene, CDR1 is MNHEY and CDR2 is SVGAGI. The CDR3 loop is CASSRVAGGIDTQYF. CDR3 sequence (DNA): TGTGCCAGCAGTCGGGTAGCGGGGGGTATAGATACGCAGTATTTT.

This clone was seen a single time. One junction end disagrees with the germline gene, perhaps due to a read error. The chain is built from TRBV5-1 and TRBJ2-1; D is undetermined. CDR1 SGHRS and CDR2 YFSETQ come from the germline V gene. The CDR3 is 11 residues long. The CDR3 DNA reads TGCGCCAGCAGCTCCTTCAATGAGCAGTTCTTC. Translation gives CASSSFNEQFF. Full variable domain (missing parts from reference TRBV5-1 and TRBJ2-1): KAGVTQTPRYLIKTRGQQVTLSCSPISGHRSVSWYQQTPGQGLQFLFEYFSETQRNKGNFPGRFSGRQFSNSRSEMNVSTLELGDSALYLCASSSFNEQFFGPGTRLTVL.

This rearrangement joins TRBV6-5 to TRBJ1-6; 7 nucleotides line up with TRBD1. Trimming removed 8 bases from V and 11 bases from J; junction bases left unmatched: 6. Germline CDR1 and CDR2: MNHEY and SVGAGI. This CDR3 spans 12 amino acids. CDR3 amino acids: CASLQGETPLHF. CDR3 coding DNA: TGTGCCAGCCTCCAGGGGGAGACACCCCTCCACTTT.

In nucleotides, the CDR3 is TGTGCCAGTAAACCTCGGGACAGAACTACCGGGGAGCTGTTTTTT. Translated: CASKPRDRTTGELFF. The chain uses TRBV18 and TRBJ2-2; TRBD1 matches 7 bases. The germline V gene has CDR1 KGHSH and CDR2 LQKENI. The CDR3 has 15 residues. Trimming took 9 bases from V and 5 from J; bases not matched to a gene: 12. The whole variable domain, remainder taken from reference TRBV18 and TRBJ2-2, is NAGVMQNPRHLVRRRGQEARLRCSPMKGHSHVYWYRQLPEEGLKFMVYLQKENIIDESGMPKERFSAEFPKEGPSILRIQQVVRGDSAAYFCASKPRDRTTGELFFGEGSRLTVL.

J is TRBJ2-5 and V is TRBV28, with 8 bases aligning to TRBD2. V was pared by 6 bases and J by 6 bases, with 12 bases of the junction left unmatched. The CDR3 loop spans 15 amino acids. Germline V lookup: CDR1 MDHEN, CDR2 SYDVKM. CDR3 region: CASRPGAGGPQTQYF. DNA for the CDR3: TGTGCCAGCAGACCCGGGGCGGGGGGCCCGCAGACCCAGTACTTC. The whole variable domain, remainder taken from reference TRBV28 and TRBJ2-5, is DVKVTQSSRYLVKRTGEKVFLECVQDMDHENMFWYRQDPGLGLRLIYFSYDVKMKEKGDIPEGYSVSREKKERFSLILESASTNQTSMYLCASRPGAGGPQTQYFGPGTRLLVL.

The rearrangement joins TRBV11-2 to TRBJ2-3, with 7 bases lining up with TRBD2. Germline V gives CDR1 SGHAT, CDR2 FQNNGV. With 0 bases clipped from V and 3 bases from J, the junction kept 6 bases outside the gene matches. CDR3 length equals 16 residues. DNA for the CDR3: TGTGCCAGCAGCTTAGAGGTGGTTAGCGGGACAGATACGCAGTATTTT. Translation gives CASSLEVVSGTDTQYF.

This clone was recorded a few times. The chain is built from TRBV7-9 and TRBJ1-2; D is unresolved. This CDR3 is built from 12 residues. Germline lookup yields CDR1 SEHNR and CDR2 FQNEAQ (reference sequence). Trimming removed 5 bases at V and 8 bases at J, with 12 bases between. The CDR3 DNA reads as TGTGCCAGCAGCCCCTATGGGGAGGGCTACACCTTC. Translated: CASSPYGEGYTF.

The V and J genes are TRBV30 and TRBJ2-3, with D perhaps TRBD2 (6 bases). The CDR3 consists of 15 residues. Deletions cut 0 bases from V and 6 bases from J, with 16 bases between. The germline gives CDR1 GTSNPN, CDR2 SVGIG (reference sequence). CDR3 residues: CAWSVRSTGRDTQYF. In DNA, the CDR3 is TGTGCCTGGAGTGTACGTTCTACGGGGAGGGATACGCAGTATTTT.

The gene calls are TRBV12-3 or TRBV12-4 and TRBJ2-5; possibly TRBD1 for D (5 bases). V lost 8 bases, J lost 1 base, and 8 bases lay in between. The length of the CDR3 is 12 residues. CDR3 nucleotides: TGTGCCAGCGGCGACAGCCAAGAGACCCAGTACTTC. This encodes CASGDSQETQYF.

This clone has a handful of counts. V and J are TRBV10-1 and TRBJ2-1, with D hard to call. The CDR3 runs to 12 residues. V was shortened by 3 bases and J by 7 bases, with 7 bases between the two germline ends. Germline CDR1 and CDR2: WNHNN and SYGVQD (reference sequence). The chain's CDR3 is CASSDEPNEQFF. CDR3 DNA: TGCGCCAGCAGTGATGAGCCAAATGAGCAGTTCTTC.

The rearrangement uses TRBV30 and TRBJ1-3; 7 bases line up with TRBD1. The ends lost 4 bases at V and 8 bases at J; junction bases unmatched: 11. Germline V gives CDR1 GTSNPN, CDR2 SVGIG (reference sequence). The CDR3 length is 14 residues. In DNA form, the CDR3 reads TGTGCCTGGACAAAGGGGGCTAGGCTGGACACCATATATTTT. It translates to CAWTKGARLDTIYF.

This clone showed up just once. This chain uses TRBV6-5 with TRBJ1-1, with TRBD1 matching 8 bases. The CDR3 extends over 14 amino acids. The V gene's germline CDR1 is MNHEY and CDR2 SVGAGI. V was pared by 10 bases and J by 7 bases, with 14 bases of the junction left unmatched. This CDR3 reads CATQLRGQAIEAFF. In nucleotides, the CDR3 is TGTGCCACCCAACTCAGGGGGCAGGCTATTGAAGCTTTCTTT.

V is TRBV18 and J is TRBJ1-3; no reliable D call. The V end lost 2 bases, the J end lost 0 bases, and 5 bases lay between the germline ends. Germline assignment: CDR1 KGHSH and CDR2 LQKENI. The CDR3 length is 14 residues. The CDR3 coding sequence is TGTGCCAGCTCACCAACAAGCTCTGGAAACACCATATATTTT. This codes for CASSPTSSGNTIYF.

The V call is TRBV5-1, the J call TRBJ2-3; TRBD1 agrees at 10 bases. Germline V gene lookup returns CDR1 SGHRS and CDR2 YFSETQ. CDR3 length equals 15 residues. With 0 bases clipped from V and 5 bases from J, the junction kept 3 bases outside the gene matches. The CDR3 sequence is CASSLGDRGGDTQYF. The CDR3 DNA sequence: TGCGCCAGCAGCTTGGGGGACAGGGGAGGAGATACGCAGTATTTT.